These T cell receptor beta chains were read from a single sample in a study of blood T cell repertoires in COVID-19. Clones were read by immunoSEQ multiplex PCR, and TCRdb kept only the in-frame ones, dropping some. Here the sample spans 190,000 or so clones, around nine tenths being singletons. The sample taken for sequencing was peripheral blood. These receptors originate from a man aged 35-49 years with acute or convalescent COVID-19. The CDR3 runs from the conserved cysteine through the conserved F or W. The order of the fields is J gene, clone size, D gene, V gene, CDR3 protein, CDR3 DNA. A D gene is named only where the DNA matches it firmly. The listing skips clone size in some rows; elsewhere it reads once, few, many or a size class.

j_call: TRBJ2-7
clone_size: -
d_call: TRBD1
v_call: TRBV7-8
cdr3_aa: CASSLDRVREQYF
cdr3_nt: TGTGCCAGCAGCCTCGACAGGGTACGGGAGCAGTACTTC

j_call: TRBJ2-5
clone_size: once
d_call: -
v_call: TRBV9
cdr3_aa: CASSAGETQYF
cdr3_nt: TGTGCCAGCAGCGCGGGAGAGACCCAGTACTTC

j_call: TRBJ1-1
clone_size: once
d_call: -
v_call: TRBV6-5
cdr3_aa: CASSRGVGTEAFF
cdr3_nt: TGTGCCAGCAGTCGCGGGGTTGGCACTGAAGCTTTCTTT

j_call: TRBJ2-4
clone_size: -
d_call: -
v_call: TRBV7-2
cdr3_aa: CASSLWEEVAKNIQYF
cdr3_nt: TGTGCCAGCAGCTTATGGGAGGAGGTGGCCAAAAACATTCAGTACTTC

j_call: TRBJ1-2
clone_size: -
d_call: -
v_call: TRBV20-1
cdr3_aa: CSASSQGRGYTF
cdr3_nt: TGCAGTGCTAGTTCCCAGGGCCGTGGCTACACCTTC

j_call: TRBJ2-7
clone_size: -
d_call: -
v_call: TRBV19
cdr3_aa: CASSSARYEQYF
cdr3_nt: TGTGCCAGTAGCAGCGCTCGTTACGAGCAGTACTTC

j_call: TRBJ2-1
clone_size: -
d_call: -
v_call: TRBV3-1/TRBV3-2
cdr3_aa: CASSPNWRDNEQFF
cdr3_nt: TGTGCCAGCAGCCCGAATTGGAGGGACAATGAGCAGTTCTTC

j_call: TRBJ2-7
clone_size: -
d_call: TRBD1
v_call: TRBV11-2
cdr3_aa: CASSLGTGQGHYEQYF
cdr3_nt: TGTGCCAGCAGCTTAGGCACGGGACAGGGGCACTACGAGCAGTACTTC

j_call: TRBJ2-7
clone_size: once
d_call: TRBD2
v_call: TRBV7-9
cdr3_aa: CAAGGGGAGYEQYF
cdr3_nt: TGTGCCGCCGGAGGCGGGGGGGCGGGATACGAGCAGTACTTC

j_call: TRBJ2-1
clone_size: -
d_call: -
v_call: TRBV6-5
cdr3_aa: CASTLRAGEQFF
cdr3_nt: TGTGCCAGCACTCTTAGAGCCGGGGAGCAGTTCTTC

j_call: TRBJ1-2
clone_size: once
d_call: TRBD1
v_call: TRBV2
cdr3_aa: CASTRRGVVQGMEGNYGYTF
cdr3_nt: TGTGCCAGCACCAGAAGGGGAGTCGTACAGGGGATGGAGGGGAACTATGGCTACACCTTC